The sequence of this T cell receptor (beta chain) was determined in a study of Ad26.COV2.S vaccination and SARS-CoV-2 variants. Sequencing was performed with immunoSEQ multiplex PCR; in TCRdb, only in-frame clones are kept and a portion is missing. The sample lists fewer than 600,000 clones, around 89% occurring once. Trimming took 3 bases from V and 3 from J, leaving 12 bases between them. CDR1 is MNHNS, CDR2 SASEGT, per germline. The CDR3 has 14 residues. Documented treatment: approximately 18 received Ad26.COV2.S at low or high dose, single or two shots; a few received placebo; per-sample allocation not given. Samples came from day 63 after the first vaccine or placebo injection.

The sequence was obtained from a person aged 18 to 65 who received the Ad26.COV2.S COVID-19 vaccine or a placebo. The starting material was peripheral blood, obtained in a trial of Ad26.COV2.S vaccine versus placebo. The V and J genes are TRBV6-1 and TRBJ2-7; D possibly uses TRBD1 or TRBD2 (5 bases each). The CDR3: CASSDGTDYYEQYF. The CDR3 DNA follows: TGTGCCAGCAGTGATGGGACGGATTACTACGAGCAGTACTTC.